This TCR beta chain was sequenced for a study of PD-L1 blockade in urothelial cancer. Whole-study context: At some point between 2013 and 2014, patients got going on atezolizumab, taking 1,200 mg intravenously every 3 weeks. The study recovered a median of roughly 140,000 T cells per blood sample.

As for time point: pretreatment peripheral blood. Patients had urothelial carcinoma that was locally advanced or metastatic. For this clone: Its antigen is still unknown.

TCRdb's copy holds only in-frame clones and misses some; the assay was immunoSEQ multiplex PCR. The table shows some 89,000 clones, with about 85% occurring only once. General study results and limits: Prediction of better survival came from below-median pretreatment blood TCR clonality.

Germline loops: CDR1 SGHTS, CDR2 YDEGEE. Between the trimmed V and J ends, which lost 1 base and 6 bases, there was a span of 8 bases. The length of the CDR3 is 13 residues. J is TRBJ2-1 and V is TRBV5-8; D possibly corresponds to TRBD2 (5 bases). This TCR derives from a man between 60 and 70 years old with urothelial cancer. Here the sequenced sample was PBMCs, taken around atezolizumab (anti-PD-L1) treatment. CDR3 in DNA: TGTGCCAGCAGCTTGACGAGGGCCAATGAGCAGTTCTTC. Its protein product is CASSLTRANEQFF.